The rows below give T cell receptor beta chains drawn from one sample of a study of T cell responses to AZD1222 COVID-19 vaccine. Libraries were prepared by immunoSEQ multiplex PCR; TCRdb keeps only in-frame clonotypes and omits some of them. The repertoire consists of some 63,000 clones, with roughly nine tenths occurring once and the leading ten covering roughly 6%. The source material was peripheral blood, sampled 28 days after the second AZD1222 dose. These receptor sequences come from an adult who received the AZD1222 COVID-19 vaccine. Each CDR3 is given with its conserved first and last residue. D genes are given only for firm matches. Where a row states a size, it is once, few, many or the class of an expanded clone; other rows omit it.

j_call v_call clone_size d_call cdr3_aa cdr3_nt
TRBJ2-2 TRBV24-1 NA TRBD1 CATSDPGQGDTGELFF TGTGCCACCAGTGACCCGGGACAGGGTGACACCGGGGAGCTGTTTTTT
TRBJ1-2 TRBV9 few NA CASTLGGAYGYTF TGTGCCAGCACACTAGGGGGTGCCTATGGCTACACCTTC
TRBJ2-5 TRBV5-1 NA NA CASSLGLRQETQYF TGCGCCAGCAGCTTGGGACTTCGTCAAGAGACCCAGTACTTC
TRBJ2-3 TRBV1 NA NA CTSRISGETPSTDTQYF TGCACCAGCCGGATCTCGGGGGAGACTCCGAGCACAGATACGCAGTATTTT
TRBJ2-2 TRBV5-1 once NA CASSLAAVNTGELFF TGCGCCAGCAGCTTGGCTGCGGTGAACACCGGGGAGCTGTTTTTT
TRBJ2-3 TRBV6-5 NA NA CASSYSLAADTQYF TGTGCCAGCAGTTACTCTTTGGCGGCAGATACGCAGTATTTT
TRBJ2-7 TRBV28 NA TRBD2 CASLTGGPDYEQYF TGTGCCAGTCTTACGGGGGGGCCGGACTACGAGCAGTACTTC
TRBJ1-5 TRBV24-1 NA TRBD1 CATSDRDRGSNQPQHF TGTGCCACCAGTGATAGGGACAGGGGTAGCAATCAGCCCCAGCATTTT
TRBJ1-4 TRBV9 NA NA CASSVAGTKNEKLFF TGTGCCAGCAGCGTAGCCGGGACAAAGAATGAAAAACTGTTTTTT
TRBJ1-3 TRBV7-2 NA TRBD1 CASSSGQGTTIYF TGTGCCAGCAGCTCGGGACAGGGTACCACCATATATTTT
TRBJ1-2 TRBV6-5 NA NA CASSSTTSTNDGYTF TGTGCCAGCAGTTCCACGACATCAACCAACGATGGCTACACCTTC
TRBJ2-1 TRBV4-1 NA NA CASSQGLAGREYNEQFF TGCGCCAGCAGCCAAGGCCTGGCAGGCCGAGAATACAATGAGCAGTTCTTC
TRBJ1-2 TRBV19 NA NA CASSIGGVRALSYTF TGTGCCAGTAGTATTGGTGGGGTTCGCGCCTTATCTTACACCTTC
TRBJ1-2 TRBV7-9 NA NA CASSPGRDGGYTF TGTGCCAGCAGCCCCGGCAGGGATGGAGGCTACACCTTC
TRBJ2-3 TRBV9 once NA CASSARQSTDTQYF TGTGCCAGCAGCGCCCGTCAAAGCACAGATACGCAGTATTTT
TRBJ1-5 TRBV7-8 once NA CASSLERSKGNQPQHF TGTGCCAGCAGCTTAGAAAGGAGCAAGGGCAATCAGCCCCAGCATTTT
TRBJ1-6 TRBV5-1 NA TRBD1 CASSPGQGVGFRSPLHF TGCGCCAGCAGCCCGGGACAGGGCGTCGGTTTCCGTTCACCCCTCCACTTT
TRBJ1-1 TRBV5-1 NA NA CASAPLSRDTEAFF TGCGCCAGCGCGCCCCTCTCGCGGGACACTGAAGCTTTCTTT
TRBJ2-7 TRBV19 NA NA CASTRTQYSYEQYF TGTGCCAGTACCAGGACGCAATACTCCTACGAGCAGTACTTC
TRBJ2-1 TRBV7-3 NA TRBD2 CASSLAGGINEQFF TGTGCCAGCAGCTTAGCGGGGGGGATAAATGAGCAGTTCTTC
TRBJ2-5 TRBV30 NA NA CAWSVSQETQYF TGTGCCTGGAGTGTTAGTCAAGAGACCCAGTACTTC
TRBJ1-6 TRBV10-3 few NA CAISEGGDSPLHF TGTGCCATCAGTGAAGGGGGAGATTCACCCCTCCACTTT
TRBJ2-1 TRBV19 NA NA CASSMVVRIEQFF TGTGCCAGTAGTATGGTGGTAAGGATTGAGCAGTTCTTC
TRBJ1-1 TRBV7-9 NA TRBD1 CASSFIVGTGMNTEAFF TGTGCCAGCAGCTTCATAGTCGGGACAGGCATGAACACTGAAGCTTTCTTT
TRBJ2-2 TRBV9 NA TRBD2 CASSPRGLAGGELFF TGTGCCAGCAGCCCGCGGGGACTAGCTGGCGGGGAGCTGTTTTTT
TRBJ2-7 TRBV10-3 NA NA CAISGTLREQYF TGTGCCATCAGCGGGACGTTGCGCGAGCAGTACTTC
TRBJ1-3 TRBV6-1 once TRBD1 CASTGGSGNTIYF TGTGCCAGCACAGGGGGCTCTGGAAACACCATATATTTT